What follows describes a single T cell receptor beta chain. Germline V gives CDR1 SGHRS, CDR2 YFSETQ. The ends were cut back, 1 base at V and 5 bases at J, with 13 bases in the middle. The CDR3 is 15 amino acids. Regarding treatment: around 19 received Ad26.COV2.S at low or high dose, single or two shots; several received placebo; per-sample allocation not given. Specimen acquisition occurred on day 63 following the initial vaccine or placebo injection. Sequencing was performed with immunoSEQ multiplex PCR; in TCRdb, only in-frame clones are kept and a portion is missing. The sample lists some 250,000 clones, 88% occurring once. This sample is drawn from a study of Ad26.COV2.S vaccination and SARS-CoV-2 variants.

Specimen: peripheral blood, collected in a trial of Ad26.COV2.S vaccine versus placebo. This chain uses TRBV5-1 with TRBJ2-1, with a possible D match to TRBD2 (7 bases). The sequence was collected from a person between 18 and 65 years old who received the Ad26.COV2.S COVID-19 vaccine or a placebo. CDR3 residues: CASSLFRGADNEQFF. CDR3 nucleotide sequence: TGCGCCAGCAGCTTGTTTCGGGGGGCCGACAATGAGCAGTTCTTC.